The 24 T cell receptor beta chains listed next were all sequenced from one sample in a study of T cell repertoires in aging, cancer and after chemotherapy. Rearranged V-D-J TRB sequences were amplified with a mixed TRB-A/B primer pool. One entry per CDR3 protein, called by TCRdb with MiXCR from the multiplex PCR reads. This sample has thousands of distinct CDR3 sequences, with approximately 49% found just once. Amplification of TCR beta used genomic DNA extracted from peripheral blood. The sample taken for sequencing was blood. These receptors were collected from a human donor with a solid tumor.

V and J are TRBV7-2 and TRBJ1-6; D is perhaps TRBD1 (6 bases). The CDR3 runs to 15 residues. In germline, CDR1 is SGHTA, CDR2 FQGNSA. V lost 1 base and J lost 7, with 11 bases in between. The CDR3 region has the DNA TGTGCCAGCAGCTTAGGGGAGACAGGCAATTCACCCCTCCACTTT. Translation gives CASSLGETGNSPLHF.

As for this clonotype: Germline and junction disagree at one end, which may indicate a read error. The V gene is TRBV7-2, the J gene TRBJ2-1; possibly TRBD1 for D (5 bases). The CDR3 contains 20 residues. Per the germline V gene, CDR1 is SGHTA and CDR2 is FQGNSA. Here the CDR3 reads CASSLGARQSGKGSYNEQFF. CDR3 DNA: TGTGCTAGCAGCTTAGGTGCTCGTCAATCAGGGAAGGGTTCCTACAATGAGCAGTTCTTC.

This clonotype was counted a few times. V is TRBV6-4 and J is TRBJ1-1; D unresolved. Looked up from germline, CDR1 is MRHNA and CDR2 is SNTAGT. CDR3 length: 13 residues. V was trimmed by 4 bases and J by 4 bases, leaving 10 bases between them. CDR3 residues: CASSAIRGTEAFF. The CDR3, as DNA: TGTGCCAGCAGTGCAATCCGGGGCACTGAAGCTTTCTTT.

The rearrangement uses TRBV27 and TRBJ1-1, with D tentatively TRBD1 (5 bases). The CDR3 is made up of 15 amino acids. CDR1 and CDR2 from the germline V gene are MNHEY and SMNVEV (reference sequence). V lost 0 bases and J lost 5, with 13 bases in between. CDR3 bases: TGTGCCAGCAGTTTATCATACGGGGCTCGGACTGAAGCTTTCTTT. This gives the protein CASSLSYGARTEAFF.

The gene calls are TRBV27 and TRBJ2-7, with D tentatively TRBD2 (5 bases). The V gene lost 11 bases and the J gene lost 3 bases, with 17 bases spanning the gap. The length of the CDR3 is 13 residues. From germline, CDR1 is MNHEY and CDR2 SMNVEV (reference sequence). CDR3 amino acids: CAVGRMEVYEQYF. The CDR3 bases are TGTGCCGTGGGTCGTATGGAGGTCTACGAGCAGTACTTC.

The chain is built from TRBV6-2 or TRBV6-3 and TRBJ2-2; 8 bases align to TRBD1. V lost 7 bases and J lost 2; bases outside the gene matches: 3. CDR3 length: 14 amino acids. CDR1 is MNHEY and CDR2 is SVGEGT in the germline V gene. The DNA for the CDR3 is TGTGCCAGCACCCAGGGGGCAAACACCGGGGAGCTGTTTTTT. Amino acid sequence: CASTQGANTGELFF.

This clonotype was counted a few times. This chain joins TRBV19 and TRBJ2-7, with 9 bases matching TRBD1. Germline CDR1 is LNHDA and CDR2 is SQIVND (reference sequence). V dropped 5 bases and J dropped 3; count of bases not matched to a gene: 8. The CDR3 length is 15 residues. Here the CDR3 reads CASSPVTGGGYEQYF. The CDR3 region has the DNA TGTGCCAGTAGTCCCGTGACAGGGGGAGGCTACGAGCAGTACTTC.

Remarks on this clonotype: A read error may explain this, as a much larger clone is one base away. The rearrangement joins TRBV29-1 to TRBJ1-5; 9 nucleotides agree with TRBD1. CDR1 and CDR2 (germline): SQVTM, ANQGSEA. This CDR3 is 15 amino acids long. This CDR3 is CIVETGQGGNQPQHF. CDR3 bases: TGCATCGTTGAAACGGGACAGGGAGGCAATCAGCCCCAGCATTTT. Supplemented by reference TRBV29-1 and TRBJ1-5, the full variable domain reads SAVISQKPSRDICQRGTSLTIQCQVDSQVTMMFWYRQQPGQSLTLIATANQGSEATYESGFVIDKFPISRPNLTFSTLTVSNMSPEDSSIYLCIVETGQGGNQPQHFGDGTRLSIL.

The J gene is TRBJ1-2, the V gene TRBV5-1; no clear D gene. Germline loops: CDR1 SGHRS, CDR2 YFSETQ. V dropped 0 bases and J dropped 8 bases, with 11 bases sitting between them. The CDR3 has 13 residues. The CDR3 here is CASSLEGVWGYTF. Here the CDR3 DNA reads TGCGCCAGCAGCTTGGAAGGTGTTTGGGGCTACACCTTC.

The chain employs TRBV20-1 and TRBJ2-7; 7 nucleotides match TRBD2. The CDR3 has 14 residues. V lost 2 bases to trimming and J lost 2 bases; unmatched junction nucleotides: 6. Germline loops: CDR1 DFQATT, CDR2 SNEGSKA (reference sequence). CDR3 bases: TGCAGTGCTAGACCTCTAGCGGCAGCCTACGAGCAGTACTTC. Protein: CSARPLAAAYEQYF.

The chain uses TRBV6-1 and TRBJ1-1, with D unclear. The CDR3 loop spans 10 amino acids. The germline CDR1 and CDR2 sequences are MNHNS and SASEGT. V lost 7 bases to trimming and J lost 8 bases, with 8 bases between them. This chain's CDR3 is CASNRPEAFF. Here the CDR3 DNA reads TGTGCCAGCAACAGACCCGAAGCTTTCTTT.

V usage is TRBV24-1 and J usage is TRBJ1-5; D may be TRBD1 (5 bases). Germline loops: CDR1 KGHDR, CDR2 SFDVKD. With 4 bases removed from V and 6 bases from J, the gap between germline ends came to 18 bases. The CDR3 length is 16 residues. DNA for the CDR3: TGTGCCACCAGTGAGGGAGGGACTACCTCTGGTCAGCCCCAGCATTTT. Protein sequence: CATSEGGTTSGQPQHF.

This chain connects TRBV13 to TRBJ2-3; TRBD2 matches 12 bases. V shed 4 bases, J shed 3 bases, and the junction held 8 bases outside the gene matches. Germline CDR1 PRHDT, CDR2 FYEKMQ (reference sequence). The CDR3 extends over 17 amino acids. In DNA form, the CDR3 reads TGTGCCAGCAGCTACCGACTAGCGGGAGTTAGTACAGATACGCAGTATTTT. Protein product: CASSYRLAGVSTDTQYF.

The chain has TRBV18 and TRBJ2-5; unclear D gene. The germline CDR1 and CDR2 sequences are KGHSH and LQKENI. V lost 3 bases to trimming and J lost 1 base, with 6 bases between them. The CDR3 contains 13 residues. CDR3 in amino acids: CASSPSGQETQYF. In DNA form, the CDR3 reads TGTGCCAGCTCACCCTCAGGCCAAGAGACCCAGTACTTC.

There are a few counts of this clonotype. The chain is built from TRBV27 and TRBJ1-2; 8 nucleotides agree with TRBD1. This CDR3 region has 19 residues. V dropped 1 base and J dropped 5; count of bases not matched to a gene: 18. CDR1 is MNHEY and CDR2 is SMNVEV in the germline V gene (reference sequence). The CDR3 nucleotides are TGTGCCAGCAGTTTATTAAGTTATGACAGGGGAAGGGCGGGGTATGGCTACACCTTC. As protein: CASSLLSYDRGRAGYGYTF.

The chain is built from TRBV5-6 and TRBJ2-3; D is unclear. Trimming left V 1 base short and J 2 bases short, with 5 bases between. The CDR3 is 13 amino acids. The germline V gene encodes CDR1 SGHDT and CDR2 YYEEEE. Here the CDR3 DNA reads TGTGCCAGCAGCTTGTGGTCCACAGATACGCAGTATTTT. Translation: CASSLWSTDTQYF.

The chain uses TRBV7-9 and TRBJ2-7, with D possibly being TRBD1 (5 bases). This CDR3 is built from 12 residues. V lost 5 bases, J lost 6 bases, and 11 bases lay in between. CDR1 is SEHNR, CDR2 FQNEAQ, per germline (reference sequence). CDR3 in DNA: TGTGCCAGCAGCCCGACAGTGGGCGAGCAGTACTTC. As protein: CASSPTVGEQYF.

V and J are TRBV19 and TRBJ2-3; D is ambiguous. V was pared by 4 bases and J by 3 bases, with 8 bases between. The CDR3 consists of 13 residues. Germline V gene sequence: CDR1 LNHDA, CDR2 SQIVND (reference sequence). CDR3 sequence: CASSTSLTDTQYF. Written as DNA, the CDR3 is TGTGCCAGTAGTACTTCTCTGACAGATACGCAGTATTTT.

The V and J genes are TRBV6-5 and TRBJ1-3; D perhaps matches TRBD1 (5 bases). This CDR3 spans 15 amino acids. The V and J ends lost 4 bases and 0 bases respectively, with 10 bases between them. Germline lookup yields CDR1 MNHEY and CDR2 SVGAGI. CDR3 protein: CASSLGVLSGNTIYF. The CDR3, as DNA: TGTGCCAGCAGTTTGGGGGTTCTCTCTGGAAACACCATATATTTT.

This chain joins TRBV7-2 and TRBJ1-6, with D possibly being TRBD1 (5 bases). V was trimmed by 5 bases and J by 5 bases, leaving 16 bases between them. Germline V gene lookup returns CDR1 SGHTA and CDR2 FQGNSA. The CDR3 length is 16 residues. The CDR3 region is CASSDPGTGDNSPLHF. The CDR3 DNA is TGTGCCAGCAGCGACCCCGGGACGGGTGATAATTCACCCCTCCACTTT. The full variable domain, completed using reference TRBV7-2 and TRBJ1-6, is GAGVSQSPSNKVTEKGKDVELRCDPISGHTALYWYRQSLGQGLEFLIYFQGNSAPDKSGLPSDRFSAERTGGSVSTLTIQRTQQEDSAVYLCASSDPGTGDNSPLHFGNGTRLTVT.

The chain links TRBV25-1 to TRBJ2-7, with 8 bases aligning to TRBD2. After removal of 5 bases from V and 3 bases from J, the junction contained 6 bases not matched to a gene. The CDR3 contains 14 residues. Germline V lookup: CDR1 MGHDK, CDR2 SYGVNS. In DNA, the CDR3 is TGTGCCAGCAGTCCCCCGGGAGGGATCTACGAGCAGTACTTC. This codes for CASSPPGGIYEQYF.

This clonotype appeared a few times. The rearrangement joins TRBV6-1 to TRBJ1-1, with a possible D match to TRBD1 (5 bases). Germline values: CDR1 MNHNS, CDR2 SASEGT. The length of the CDR3 is 15 residues. V lost 9 bases to trimming and J lost 3 bases, with 20 bases between them. This CDR3 is CASVRGRGGDTEAFF. The CDR3 nucleotides are TGTGCCAGTGTCCGGGGCCGGGGCGGAGACACTGAAGCTTTCTTT.

V usage is TRBV24-1 and J usage is TRBJ1-6; 8 bases match TRBD1. The germline V gene encodes CDR1 KGHDR and CDR2 SFDVKD. The V and J ends lost 9 bases and 7 bases, in that order; junction bases with no gene match: 4. CDR3 length equals 13 residues. Written as DNA, the CDR3 is TGTGCCACCTCCGGGACAGGCAATTCACCCCTCCACTTT. Protein: CATSGTGNSPLHF.

This clonotype was seen more than once but under ten times. The chain employs TRBV7-2 and TRBJ1-5; D call uncertain. Germline CDR1 reads SGHTA; CDR2 reads FQGNSA. This CDR3 contains 13 residues. Deletions cut 5 bases from V and 6 bases from J, with 11 bases between. CDR3 sequence reads: CASSQLSFQPQHF. The CDR3 region has the DNA TGTGCCAGCAGCCAGCTTAGTTTTCAGCCCCAGCATTTT.